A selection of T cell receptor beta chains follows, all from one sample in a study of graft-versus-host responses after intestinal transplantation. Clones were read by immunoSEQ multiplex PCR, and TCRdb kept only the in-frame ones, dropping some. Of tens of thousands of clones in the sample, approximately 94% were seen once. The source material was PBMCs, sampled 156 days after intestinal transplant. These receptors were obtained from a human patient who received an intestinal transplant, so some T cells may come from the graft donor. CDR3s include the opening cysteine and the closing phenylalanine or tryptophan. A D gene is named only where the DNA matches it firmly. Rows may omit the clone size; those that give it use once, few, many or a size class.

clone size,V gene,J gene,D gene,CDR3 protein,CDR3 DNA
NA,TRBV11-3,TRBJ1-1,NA,CASDGGVEAFF,TGTGCCAGCGATGGAGGCGTTGAAGCTTTCTTT
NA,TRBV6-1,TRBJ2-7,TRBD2,CASSEARTSRYEQYF,TGTGCCAGCAGTGAAGCACGGACTAGTCGGTACGAGCAGTACTTC
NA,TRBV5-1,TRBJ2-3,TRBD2,CASSLPGLDTDTQYF,TGCGCCAGCAGCTTGCCGGGACTAGACACAGATACGCAGTATTTT
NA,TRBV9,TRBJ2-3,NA,CASSVASSQDTQYF,TGTGCCAGCAGCGTAGCAAGTAGTCAAGATACGCAGTATTTT
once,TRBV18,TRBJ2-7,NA,CASSPPGNYEQYF,TGTGCCAGCTCACCCCCGGGGAATTACGAGCAGTACTTC
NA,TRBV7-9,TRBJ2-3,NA,CASSLGLENTQYF,TGTGCCAGCAGCTTAGGGTTGGAGAATACGCAGTATTTT
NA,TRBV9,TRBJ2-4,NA,CASSDVKGGIQYF,TGTGCCAGCAGCGATGTGAAGGGCGGCATTCAGTACTTC
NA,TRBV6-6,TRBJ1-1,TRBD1,CASNLGQGDTEAFF,TGTGCCAGCAACCTAGGACAGGGGGACACTGAAGCTTTCTTT
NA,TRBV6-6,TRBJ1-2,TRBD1,CATRGTGPYGYTF,TGTGCCACCCGAGGGACAGGACCGTATGGCTACACCTTC
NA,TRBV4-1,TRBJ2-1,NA,CASSQAGTQANEQFF,TGCGCCAGCAGCCAAGCCGGGACCCAAGCCAATGAGCAGTTCTTC
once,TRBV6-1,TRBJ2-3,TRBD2,CASSAIASGRGAQDTQYF,TGTGCCAGCAGTGCAATCGCATCTGGGCGGGGGGCCCAAGATACGCAGTATTTT
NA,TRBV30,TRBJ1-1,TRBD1,CAHEQGLNTEAFF,TGTGCCCACGAACAGGGGCTCAACACTGAAGCTTTCTTT
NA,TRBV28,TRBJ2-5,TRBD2,CASTTLWGRARETQYF,TGTGCCAGCACCACCTTGTGGGGGAGGGCCCGAGAGACCCAGTACTTC
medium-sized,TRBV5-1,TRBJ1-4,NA,CASSLGTNEKLFF,TGCGCCAGCAGCTTGGGGACAAATGAAAAACTGTTTTTT
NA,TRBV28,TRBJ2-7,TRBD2,CASSPLGTSGYEQYF,TGTGCCAGCAGTCCACTCGGGACTAGCGGCTACGAGCAGTACTTC
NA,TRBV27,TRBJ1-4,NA,CASSSPRGGDEKLFF,TGTGCCAGCAGCTCCCCCCGCGGAGGGGATGAAAAACTGTTTTTT
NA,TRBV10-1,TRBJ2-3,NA,CASSEYPAGSPDTQYF,TGCGCCAGCAGTGAGTACCCCGCCGGATCCCCAGATACGCAGTATTTT
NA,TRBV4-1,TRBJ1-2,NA,CASSPGRGDYGYTF,TGCGCCAGCAGTCCTGGACGAGGGGACTATGGCTACACCTTC
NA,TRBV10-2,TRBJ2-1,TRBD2,CASSERLAGSNEQFF,TGCGCCAGCAGTGAGCGGCTAGCGGGGAGCAATGAGCAGTTCTTC
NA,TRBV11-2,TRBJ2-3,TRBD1,CASSSPGQKSTDTQYF,TGTGCCAGCAGCTCCCCGGGACAGAAAAGCACAGATACGCAGTATTTT
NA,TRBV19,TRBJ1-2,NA,CASSPSWSYGYTF,TGTGCCAGTAGTCCCTCGTGGAGCTATGGCTACACCTTC
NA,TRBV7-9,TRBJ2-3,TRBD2,CASLLAGSTDTQYF,TGTGCCAGTCTACTAGCGGGGTCGACAGATACGCAGTATTTT
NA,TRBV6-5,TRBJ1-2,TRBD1,CASSFTAGGANYGYTF,TGTGCCAGCAGTTTTACCGCAGGGGGCGCGAACTATGGCTACACCTTC
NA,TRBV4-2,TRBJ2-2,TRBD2,CASSQDRVSGWIGELFF,TGTGCCAGCAGCCAAGATCGGGTTAGCGGGTGGATCGGGGAGCTGTTTTTT
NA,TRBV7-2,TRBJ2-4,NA,CASSTPPGPTQGTLQYF,TGTGCCAGCAGCACCCCTCCCGGCCCGACGCAGGGGACTCTTCAGTACTTC
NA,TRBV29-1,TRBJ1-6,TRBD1,CSVEEGQGNSPLHF,TGCAGCGTTGAAGAAGGACAGGGGAATTCACCCCTCCACTTT
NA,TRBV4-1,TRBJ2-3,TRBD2,CASSPSGTRQADTQYF,TGCGCCAGCAGCCCGTCCGGGACTAGGCAAGCAGATACGCAGTATTTT
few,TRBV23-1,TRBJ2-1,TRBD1,CASRCRDRGYNEQFF,TGCGCCAGCAGATGTCGAGACAGGGGCTACAATGAGCAGTTCTTC